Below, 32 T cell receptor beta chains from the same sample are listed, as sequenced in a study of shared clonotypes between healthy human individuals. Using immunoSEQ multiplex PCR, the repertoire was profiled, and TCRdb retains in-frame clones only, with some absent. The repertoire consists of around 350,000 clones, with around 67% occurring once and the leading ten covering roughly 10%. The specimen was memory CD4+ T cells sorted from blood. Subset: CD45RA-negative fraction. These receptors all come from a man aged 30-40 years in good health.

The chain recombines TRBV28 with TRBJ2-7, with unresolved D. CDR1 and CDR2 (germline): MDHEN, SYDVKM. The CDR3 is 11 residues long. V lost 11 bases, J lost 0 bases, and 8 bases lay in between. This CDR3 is CAATGSYEQYF. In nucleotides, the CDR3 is TGTGCCGCCACCGGCTCCTACGAGCAGTACTTC.

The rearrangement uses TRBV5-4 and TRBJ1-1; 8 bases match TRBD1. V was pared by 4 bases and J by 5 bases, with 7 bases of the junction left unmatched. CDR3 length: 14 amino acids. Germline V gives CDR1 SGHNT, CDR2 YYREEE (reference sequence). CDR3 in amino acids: CASSGQGRETEAFF. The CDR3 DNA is TGTGCCAGCAGCGGACAGGGTCGGGAAACTGAAGCTTTCTTT.

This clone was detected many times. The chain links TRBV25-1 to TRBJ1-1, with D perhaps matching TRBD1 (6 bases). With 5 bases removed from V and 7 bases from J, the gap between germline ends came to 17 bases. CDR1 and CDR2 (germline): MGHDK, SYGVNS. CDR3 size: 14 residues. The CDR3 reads CASSRRGALFEAFF. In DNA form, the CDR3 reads TGTGCCAGCAGTCGTCGGGGGGCCCTATTTGAAGCTTTCTTT.

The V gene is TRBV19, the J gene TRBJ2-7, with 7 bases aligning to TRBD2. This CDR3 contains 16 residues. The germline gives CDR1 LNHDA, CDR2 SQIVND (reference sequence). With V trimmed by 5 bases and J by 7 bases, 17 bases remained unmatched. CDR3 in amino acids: CASSLRERGRTDEQYF. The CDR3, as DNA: TGTGCCAGTAGTCTCAGGGAGCGGGGAAGAACGGATGAGCAGTACTTC. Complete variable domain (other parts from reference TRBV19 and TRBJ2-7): DGGITQSPKYLFRKEGQNVTLSCEQNLNHDAMYWYRQDPGQGLRLIYYSQIVNDFQKGDIAEGYSVSREKKESFPLTVTSAQKNPTAFYLCASSLRERGRTDEQYFGPGTRLTVT.

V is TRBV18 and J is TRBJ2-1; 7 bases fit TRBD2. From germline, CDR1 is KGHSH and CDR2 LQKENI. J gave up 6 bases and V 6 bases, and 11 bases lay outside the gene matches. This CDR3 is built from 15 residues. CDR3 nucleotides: TGTGCCAGCTCTGCACGGGCGGGAGAGTCCAATGAGCAGTTCTTC. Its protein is CASSARAGESNEQFF.

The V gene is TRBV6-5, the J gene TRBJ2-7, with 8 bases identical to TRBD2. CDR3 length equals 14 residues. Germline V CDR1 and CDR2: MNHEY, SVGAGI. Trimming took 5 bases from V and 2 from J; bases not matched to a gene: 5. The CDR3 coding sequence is TGTGCCAGCAGTCGTGTAGCGGGGCCCTACGAGCAGTACTTC. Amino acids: CASSRVAGPYEQYF.

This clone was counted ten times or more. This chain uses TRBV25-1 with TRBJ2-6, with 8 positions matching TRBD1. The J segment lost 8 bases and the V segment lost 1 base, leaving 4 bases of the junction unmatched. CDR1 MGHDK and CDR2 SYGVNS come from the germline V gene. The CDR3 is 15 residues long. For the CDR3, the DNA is TGTGCCAGCAGTGAATTGGGACAGGACACCAACGTCCTGACTTTC. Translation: CASSELGQDTNVLTF.

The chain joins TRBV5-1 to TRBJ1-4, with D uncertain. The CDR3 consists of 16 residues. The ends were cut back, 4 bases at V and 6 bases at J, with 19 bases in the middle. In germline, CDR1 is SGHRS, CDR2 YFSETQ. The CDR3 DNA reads TGCGCCAGCAGCACCCTAGGCGGGGATACCGATGAAAAACTGTTTTTT. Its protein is CASSTLGGDTDEKLFF. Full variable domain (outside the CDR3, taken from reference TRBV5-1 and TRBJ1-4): KAGVTQTPRYLIKTRGQQVTLSCSPISGHRSVSWYQQTPGQGLQFLFEYFSETQRNKGNFPGRFSGRQFSNSRSEMNVSTLELGDSALYLCASSTLGGDTDEKLFFGSGTQLSVL.

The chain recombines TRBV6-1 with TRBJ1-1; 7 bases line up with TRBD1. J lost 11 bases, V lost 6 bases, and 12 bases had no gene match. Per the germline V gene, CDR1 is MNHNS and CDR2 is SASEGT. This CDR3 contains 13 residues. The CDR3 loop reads CASREGQRGSAFF. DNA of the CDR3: TGTGCCAGCAGGGAGGGACAGCGCGGGTCGGCTTTCTTT.

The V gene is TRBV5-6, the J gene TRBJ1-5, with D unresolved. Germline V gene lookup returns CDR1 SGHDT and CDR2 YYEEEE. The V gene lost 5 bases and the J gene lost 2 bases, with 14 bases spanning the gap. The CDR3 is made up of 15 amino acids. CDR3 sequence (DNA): TGTGCCAGCAGTGGCTCTCGGGTAGGCAATCAGCCCCAGCATTTT. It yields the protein CASSGSRVGNQPQHF.

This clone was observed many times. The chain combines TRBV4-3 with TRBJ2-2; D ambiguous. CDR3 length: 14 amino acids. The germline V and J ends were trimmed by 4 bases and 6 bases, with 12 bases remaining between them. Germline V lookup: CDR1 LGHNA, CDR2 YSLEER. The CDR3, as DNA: TGCGCCAGCAGCCTCGAGTTGCGTGCCGGGGAGCTGTTTTTT. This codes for CASSLELRAGELFF.

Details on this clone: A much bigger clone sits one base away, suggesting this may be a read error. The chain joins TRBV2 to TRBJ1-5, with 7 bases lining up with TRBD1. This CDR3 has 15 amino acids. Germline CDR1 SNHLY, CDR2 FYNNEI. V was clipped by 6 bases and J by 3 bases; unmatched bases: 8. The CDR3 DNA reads TGTGCCAGCAGCCCGACAGGGAGAGACAATCAGCCCCAGCATTTT. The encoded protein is CASSPTGRDNQPQHF.

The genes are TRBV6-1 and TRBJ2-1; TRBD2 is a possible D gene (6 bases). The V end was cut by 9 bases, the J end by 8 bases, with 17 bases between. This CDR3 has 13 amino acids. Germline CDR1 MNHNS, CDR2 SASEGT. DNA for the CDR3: TGTGCCAGTGGGGCTAGCTGGAGGGATGAGCAGTTCTTC. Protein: CASGASWRDEQFF.

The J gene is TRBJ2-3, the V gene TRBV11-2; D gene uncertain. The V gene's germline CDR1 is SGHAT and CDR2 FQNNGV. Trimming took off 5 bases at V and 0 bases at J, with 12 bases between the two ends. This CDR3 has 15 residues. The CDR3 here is CASSSPRISTDTQYF. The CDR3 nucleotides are TGTGCCAGCAGCAGCCCCCGAATTAGCACAGATACGCAGTATTTT.

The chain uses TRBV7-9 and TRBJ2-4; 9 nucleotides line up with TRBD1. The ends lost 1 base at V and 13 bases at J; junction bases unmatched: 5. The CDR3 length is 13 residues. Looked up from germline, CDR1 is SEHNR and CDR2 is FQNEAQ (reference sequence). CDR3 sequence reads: CASSLGRQGEQYF. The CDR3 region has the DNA TGTGCCAGCAGCTTAGGCCGACAGGGGGAGCAGTACTTC.

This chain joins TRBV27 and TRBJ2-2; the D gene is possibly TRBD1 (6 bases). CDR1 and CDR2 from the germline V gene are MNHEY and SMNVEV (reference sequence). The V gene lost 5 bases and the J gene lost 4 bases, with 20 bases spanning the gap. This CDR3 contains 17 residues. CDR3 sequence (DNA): TGTGCCAGCAGTCCCTACGACTGGACAGACCCCACCGGGGAGCTGTTTTTT. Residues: CASSPYDWTDPTGELFF.

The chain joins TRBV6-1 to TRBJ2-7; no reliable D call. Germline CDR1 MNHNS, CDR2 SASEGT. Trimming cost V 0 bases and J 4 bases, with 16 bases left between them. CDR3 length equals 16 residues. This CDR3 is CASSEAIPSWGYEQYF. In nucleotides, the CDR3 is TGTGCCAGCAGTGAAGCTATCCCGTCCTGGGGATACGAGCAGTACTTC.

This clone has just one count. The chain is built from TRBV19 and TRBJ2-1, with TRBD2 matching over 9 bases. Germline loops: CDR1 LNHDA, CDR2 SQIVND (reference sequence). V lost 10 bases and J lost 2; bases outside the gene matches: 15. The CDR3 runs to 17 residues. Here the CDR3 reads CATSMLAGTGAYNEQFF. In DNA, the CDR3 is TGTGCCACCTCGATGCTAGCGGGGACGGGGGCCTACAATGAGCAGTTCTTC.

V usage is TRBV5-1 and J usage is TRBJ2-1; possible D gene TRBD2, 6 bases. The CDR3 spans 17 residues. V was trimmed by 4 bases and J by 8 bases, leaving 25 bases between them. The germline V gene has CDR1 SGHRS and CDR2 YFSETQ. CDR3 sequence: CASSPGGSALPGDEQFF. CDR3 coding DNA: TGCGCCAGCAGCCCTGGGGGGTCGGCTCTTCCCGGTGATGAGCAGTTCTTC.

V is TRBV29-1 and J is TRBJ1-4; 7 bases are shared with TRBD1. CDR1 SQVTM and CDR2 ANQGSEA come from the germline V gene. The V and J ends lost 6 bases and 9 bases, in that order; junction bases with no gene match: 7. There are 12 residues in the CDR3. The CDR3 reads CSVGGPAQKLFF. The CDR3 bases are TGCAGCGTAGGGGGCCCTGCGCAAAAACTGTTTTTT.

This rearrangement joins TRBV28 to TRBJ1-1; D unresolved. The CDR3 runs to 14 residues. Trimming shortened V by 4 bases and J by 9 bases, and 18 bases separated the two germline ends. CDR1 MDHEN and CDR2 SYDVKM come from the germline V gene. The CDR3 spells CASSWAGKAWKAFF. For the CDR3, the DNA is TGTGCCAGCAGTTGGGCCGGGAAAGCGTGGAAAGCTTTCTTT. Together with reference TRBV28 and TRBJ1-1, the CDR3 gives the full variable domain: DVKVTQSSRYLVKRTGEKVFLECVQDMDHENMFWYRQDPGLGLRLIYFSYDVKMKEKGDIPEGYSVSREKKERFSLILESASTNQTSMYLCASSWAGKAWKAFFGQGTRLTVV.

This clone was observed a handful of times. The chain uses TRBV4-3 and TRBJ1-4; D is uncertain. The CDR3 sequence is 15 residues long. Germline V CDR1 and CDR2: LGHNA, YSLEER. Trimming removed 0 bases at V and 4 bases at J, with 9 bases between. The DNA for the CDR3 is TGCGCCAGCAGCCAAGACAGAGCCTTTAATGAAAAACTGTTTTTT. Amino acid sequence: CASSQDRAFNEKLFF.

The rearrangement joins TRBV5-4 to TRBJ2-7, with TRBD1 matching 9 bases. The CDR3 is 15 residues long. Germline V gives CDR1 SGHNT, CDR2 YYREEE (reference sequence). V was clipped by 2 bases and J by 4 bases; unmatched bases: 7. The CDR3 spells CASSLQGARVYEQYF. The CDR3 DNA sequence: TGTGCCAGCAGCTTACAGGGGGCGCGGGTTTACGAGCAGTACTTC.

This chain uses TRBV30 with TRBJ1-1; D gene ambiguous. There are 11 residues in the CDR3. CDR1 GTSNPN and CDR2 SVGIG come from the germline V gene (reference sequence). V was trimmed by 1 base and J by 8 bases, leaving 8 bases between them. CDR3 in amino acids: CAWSERGEAFF. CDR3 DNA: TGTGCCTGGAGTGAACGCGGGGAAGCTTTCTTT.

This CDR3 reads CASSFNRGVDDGYTF. CDR3 DNA: TGTGCCAGCAGTTTTAACCGGGGGGTTGATGATGGCTACACCTTC. V and J are TRBV28 and TRBJ1-2; possible D gene TRBD1, 5 bases. The CDR3 covers 15 residues. V shed 3 bases and J shed 6 bases, with 17 bases lying between them. Per germline, CDR1 MDHEN and CDR2 SYDVKM.

The CDR3 DNA reads TGTGCCAGCAGCATATCTCCGGGACAGTTATATGGCTACACCTTC. The encoded protein is CASSISPGQLYGYTF. The chain recombines TRBV7-2 with TRBJ1-2; 7 bases map to TRBD1. Germline V gene data show CDR1 as SGHTA and CDR2 as FQGNSA. Trimming removed 5 bases from V and 5 bases from J; junction bases left unmatched: 11. This CDR3 is built from 15 residues. Complete variable domain (other parts from reference TRBV7-2 and TRBJ1-2): GAGVSQSPSNKVTEKGKDVELRCDPISGHTALYWYRQSLGQGLEFLIYFQGNSAPDKSGLPSDRFSAERTGGSVSTLTIQRTQQEDSAVYLCASSISPGQLYGYTFGSGTRLTVV.

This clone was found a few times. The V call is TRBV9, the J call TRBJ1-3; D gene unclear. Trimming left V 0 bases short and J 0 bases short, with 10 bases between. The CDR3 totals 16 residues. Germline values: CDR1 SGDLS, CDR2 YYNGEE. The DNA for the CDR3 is TGTGCCAGCAGCGTAGGCGGCTGGGCCTCTGGAAACACCATATATTTT. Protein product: CASSVGGWASGNTIYF.

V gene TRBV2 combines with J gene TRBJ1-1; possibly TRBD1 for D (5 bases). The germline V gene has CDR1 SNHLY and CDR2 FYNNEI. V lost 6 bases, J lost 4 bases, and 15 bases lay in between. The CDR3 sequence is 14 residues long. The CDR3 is CASRFAGGSTEAFF. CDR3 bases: TGTGCCAGCAGATTCGCGGGGGGGAGCACTGAAGCTTTCTTT. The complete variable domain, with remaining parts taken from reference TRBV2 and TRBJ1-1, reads EPEVTQTPSHQVTQMGQEVILRCVPISNHLYFYWYRQILGQKVEFLVSFYNNEISEKSEIFDDQFSVERPDGSNFTLKIRSTKLEDSAMYFCASRFAGGSTEAFFGQGTRLTVV.

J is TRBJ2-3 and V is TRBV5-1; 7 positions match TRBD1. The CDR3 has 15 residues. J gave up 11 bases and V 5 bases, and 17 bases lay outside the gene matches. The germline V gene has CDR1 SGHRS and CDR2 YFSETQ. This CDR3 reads CASRTVPENQGVQYF. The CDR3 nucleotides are TGCGCCAGCAGAACCGTCCCGGAGAACCAGGGGGTGCAGTATTTT.

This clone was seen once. CDR3 in DNA: TGTGCCAGTAGTACCGCGCAGGGAGCGAACACCGGGGAGCTGTTTTTT. Residues: CASSTAQGANTGELFF. The chain employs TRBV19 and TRBJ2-2; D may be TRBD1 or TRBD2 (5 bases each). CDR1 is LNHDA and CDR2 is SQIVND in the germline V gene (reference sequence). Trimming removed 4 bases at V and 0 bases at J, with 12 bases between. The CDR3 contains 16 residues.

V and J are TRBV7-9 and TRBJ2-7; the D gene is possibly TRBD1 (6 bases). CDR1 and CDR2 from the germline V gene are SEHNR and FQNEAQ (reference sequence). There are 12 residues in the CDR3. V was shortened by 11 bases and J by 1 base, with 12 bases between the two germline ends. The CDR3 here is CAGRGQSYEQYF. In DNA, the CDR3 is TGTGCCGGGCGAGGACAGTCCTACGAGCAGTACTTC.

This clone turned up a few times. CDR3 region: CASMDQLPNEKLFF. In DNA form, the CDR3 reads TGTGCCAGCATGGATCAGTTACCAAATGAAAAACTGTTTTTT. The chain employs TRBV28 and TRBJ1-4, with unresolved D. The CDR3 totals 14 residues. Trimming left V 7 bases short and J 5 bases short, with 14 bases between. Germline values: CDR1 MDHEN, CDR2 SYDVKM.